The present T cell receptor beta chain was sequenced within a study of T cells after posttransplantation cyclophosphamide. Findings and limits, study-wide: Tissue-infiltrating T cells from skin or gut overlapped little with blood T cells. TRB clonality was highly associated with recipient CMV seropositivity and reactivation.

The related graft donor's blood sample was taken on the day of bone marrow donation. Germline V gene sequence: CDR1 MNHNS, CDR2 SASEGT. This CDR3 contains 14 residues. V gave up 7 bases and J gave up 2 bases; unmatched junction bases: 6. Sequencing used immunoSEQ multiplex PCR; TCRdb keeps in-frame clones, though not all of them. This set yields tens of thousands of clones and no singletons; the top ten hold about 2.3%. This clone was seen ten or more times. Antigen specificity is unknown. V is TRBV6-1 and J is TRBJ2-5; 8 nucleotides match TRBD1. The sample consisted of PBMCs. The receptor was derived from a man aged 35 to 55 in good health, CMV-negative, and a related stem cell transplant donor. CDR3 nucleotide sequence: TGTGCCAGCATCCCGACAGGGGTGCAAGAGACCCAGTACTTC. Residues: CASIPTGVQETQYF.